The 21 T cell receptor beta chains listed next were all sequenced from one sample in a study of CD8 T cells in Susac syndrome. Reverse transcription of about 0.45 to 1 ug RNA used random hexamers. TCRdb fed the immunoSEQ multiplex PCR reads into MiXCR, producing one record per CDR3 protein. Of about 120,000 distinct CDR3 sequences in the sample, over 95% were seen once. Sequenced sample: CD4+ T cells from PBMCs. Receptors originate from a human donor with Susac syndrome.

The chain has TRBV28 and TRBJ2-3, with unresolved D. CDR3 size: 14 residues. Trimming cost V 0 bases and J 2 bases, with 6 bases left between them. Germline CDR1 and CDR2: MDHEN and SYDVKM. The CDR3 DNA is TGTGCCAGCAGTTTATGGGGCGACACAGATACGCAGTATTTT. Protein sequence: CASSLWGDTDTQYF. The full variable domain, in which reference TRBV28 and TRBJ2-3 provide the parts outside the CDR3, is DVKVTQSSRYLVKRTGEKVFLECVQDMDHENMFWYRQDPGLGLRLIYFSYDVKMKEKGDIPEGYSVSREKKERFSLILESASTNQTSMYLCASSLWGDTDTQYFGPGTRLTVL.

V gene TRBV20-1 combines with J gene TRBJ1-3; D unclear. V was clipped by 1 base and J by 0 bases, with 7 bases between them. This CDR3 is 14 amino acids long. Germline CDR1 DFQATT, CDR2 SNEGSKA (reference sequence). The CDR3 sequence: CSARVQDSGNTIYF. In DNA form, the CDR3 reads TGCAGTGCTAGAGTTCAAGACTCTGGAAACACCATATATTTT.

This CDR3 is CARFSRGDGANVLTF. CDR3 nucleotide sequence: TGCGCCAGGTTTTCGAGGGGGGACGGGGCCAACGTCCTGACTTTC. The V call is TRBV23-1, the J call TRBJ2-6, with D possibly called TRBD1 or TRBD2 (6 bases each). TRBV23-1 is reported as an ORF; its role is uncertain. CDR3 length equals 15 residues. V dropped 9 bases and J dropped 4 bases, with 16 bases sitting between them.

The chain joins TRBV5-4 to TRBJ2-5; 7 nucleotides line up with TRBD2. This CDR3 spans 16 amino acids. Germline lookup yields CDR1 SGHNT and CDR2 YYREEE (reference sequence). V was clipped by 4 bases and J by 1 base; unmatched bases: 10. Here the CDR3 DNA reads TGTGCCAGCAGCAGTACTAGCGCCGGAGCCCAAGAGACCCAGTACTTC. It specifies CASSSTSAGAQETQYF.

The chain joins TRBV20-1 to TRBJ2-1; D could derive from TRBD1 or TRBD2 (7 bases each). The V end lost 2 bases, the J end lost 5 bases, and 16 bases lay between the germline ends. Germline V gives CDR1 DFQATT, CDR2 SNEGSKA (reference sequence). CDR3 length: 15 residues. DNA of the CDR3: TGCAGTGCTAGATCGTGGGAGGGGGCGAACAATGAGCAGTTCTTC. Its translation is CSARSWEGANNEQFF.

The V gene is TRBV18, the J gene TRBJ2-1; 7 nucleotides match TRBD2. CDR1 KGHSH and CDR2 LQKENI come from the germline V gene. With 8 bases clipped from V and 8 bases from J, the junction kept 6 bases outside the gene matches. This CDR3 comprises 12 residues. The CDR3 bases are TGTGCCAGCGGACTAGAAAGTTATGAGCAGTTCTTC. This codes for CASGLESYEQFF. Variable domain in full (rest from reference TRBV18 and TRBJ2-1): NAGVMQNPRHLVRRRGQEARLRCSPMKGHSHVYWYRQLPEEGLKFMVYLQKENIIDESGMPKERFSAEFPKEGPSILRIQQVVRGDSAAYFCASGLESYEQFFGPGTRLTVL.

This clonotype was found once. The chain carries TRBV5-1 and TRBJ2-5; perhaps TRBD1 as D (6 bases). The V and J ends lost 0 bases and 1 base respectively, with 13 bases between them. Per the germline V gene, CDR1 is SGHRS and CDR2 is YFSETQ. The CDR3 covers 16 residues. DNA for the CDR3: TGCGCCAGCAGCTTGGCAGGGGCGCCCTCCCAAGAGACCCAGTACTTC. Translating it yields CASSLAGAPSQETQYF.

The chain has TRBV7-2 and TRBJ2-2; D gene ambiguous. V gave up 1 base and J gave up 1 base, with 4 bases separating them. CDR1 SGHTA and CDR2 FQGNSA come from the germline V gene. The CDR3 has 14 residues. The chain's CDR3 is CASSLDWNTGELFF. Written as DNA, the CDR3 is TGTGCCAGCAGCTTAGACTGGAACACCGGGGAGCTGTTTTTT.

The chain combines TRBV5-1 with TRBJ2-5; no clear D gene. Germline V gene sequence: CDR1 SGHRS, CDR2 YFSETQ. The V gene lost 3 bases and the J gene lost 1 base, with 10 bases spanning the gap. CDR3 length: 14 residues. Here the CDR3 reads CASSSDGSQETQYF. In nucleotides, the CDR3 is TGCGCCAGCAGCTCCGACGGGTCCCAAGAGACCCAGTACTTC.

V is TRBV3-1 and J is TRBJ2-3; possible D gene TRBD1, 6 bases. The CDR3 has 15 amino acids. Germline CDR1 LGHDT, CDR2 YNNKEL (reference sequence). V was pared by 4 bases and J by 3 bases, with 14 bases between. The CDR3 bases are TGTGCCAGCAGCCCCCAGGGGTCCTTGACAGATACGCAGTATTTT. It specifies CASSPQGSLTDTQYF.

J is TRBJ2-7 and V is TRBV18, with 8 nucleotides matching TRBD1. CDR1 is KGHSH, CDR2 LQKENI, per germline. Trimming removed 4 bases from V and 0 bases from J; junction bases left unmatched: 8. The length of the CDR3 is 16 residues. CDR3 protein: CASSRTPGQVSYEQYF. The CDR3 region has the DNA TGTGCCAGCTCACGAACCCCGGGACAGGTCTCCTACGAGCAGTACTTC.

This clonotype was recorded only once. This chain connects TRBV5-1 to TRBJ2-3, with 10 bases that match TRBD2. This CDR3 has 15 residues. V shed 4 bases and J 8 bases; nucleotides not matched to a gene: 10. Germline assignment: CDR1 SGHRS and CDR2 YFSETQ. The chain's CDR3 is CASSPQREGGGTQYF. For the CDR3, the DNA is TGCGCCAGCAGCCCCCAGCGGGAGGGAGGTGGTACGCAGTATTTT. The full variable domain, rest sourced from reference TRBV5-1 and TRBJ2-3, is KAGVTQTPRYLIKTRGQQVTLSCSPISGHRSVSWYQQTPGQGLQFLFEYFSETQRNKGNFPGRFSGRQFSNSRSEMNVSTLELGDSALYLCASSPQREGGGTQYFGPGTRLTVL.

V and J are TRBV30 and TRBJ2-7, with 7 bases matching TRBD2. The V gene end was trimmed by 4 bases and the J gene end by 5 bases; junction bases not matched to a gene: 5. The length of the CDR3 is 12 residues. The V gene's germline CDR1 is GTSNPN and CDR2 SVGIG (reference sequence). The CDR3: CAWNAGVNEQYF. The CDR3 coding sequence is TGTGCCTGGAACGCGGGAGTAAACGAGCAGTACTTC. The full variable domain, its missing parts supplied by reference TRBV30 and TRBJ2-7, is SQTIHQWPATLVQPVGSPLSLECTVEGTSNPNLYWYRQAAGRGLQLLFYSVGIGQISSEVPQNLSASRPQDRQFILSSKKLLLSDSGFYLCAWNAGVNEQYFGPGTRLTVT.

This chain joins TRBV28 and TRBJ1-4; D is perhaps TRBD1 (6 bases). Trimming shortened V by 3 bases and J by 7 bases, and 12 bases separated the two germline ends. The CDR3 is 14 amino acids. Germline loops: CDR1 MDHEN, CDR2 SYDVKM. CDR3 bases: TGTGCCAGCAGTTTGTCCACACAGGGTGAAAAACTGTTTTTT. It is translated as CASSLSTQGEKLFF.

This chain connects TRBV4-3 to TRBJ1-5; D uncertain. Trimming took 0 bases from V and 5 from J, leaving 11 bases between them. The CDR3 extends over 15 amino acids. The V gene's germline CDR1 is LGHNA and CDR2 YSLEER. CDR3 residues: CASSQDPRGDQPQHF. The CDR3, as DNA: TGCGCCAGCAGCCAAGATCCCCGGGGAGATCAGCCCCAGCATTTT.

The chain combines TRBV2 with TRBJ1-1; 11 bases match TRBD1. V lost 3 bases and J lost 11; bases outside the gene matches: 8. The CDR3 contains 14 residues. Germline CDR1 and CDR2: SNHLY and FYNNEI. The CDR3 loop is CASSDEDRGRWAFF. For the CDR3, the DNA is TGTGCCAGCAGTGACGAGGACAGGGGGCGTTGGGCTTTCTTT.

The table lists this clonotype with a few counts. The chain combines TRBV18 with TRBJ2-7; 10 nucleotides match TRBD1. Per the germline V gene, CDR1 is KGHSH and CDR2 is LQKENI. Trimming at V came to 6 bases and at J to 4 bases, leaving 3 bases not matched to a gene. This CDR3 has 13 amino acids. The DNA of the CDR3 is TGTGCCAGCTCCCGGACAGGGGGTTACGAGCAGTACTTC. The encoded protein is CASSRTGGYEQYF.

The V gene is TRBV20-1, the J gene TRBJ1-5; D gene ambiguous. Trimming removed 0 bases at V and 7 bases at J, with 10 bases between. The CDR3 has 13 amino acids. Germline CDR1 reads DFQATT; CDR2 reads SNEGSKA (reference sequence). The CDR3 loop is CSARELQEQPQHF. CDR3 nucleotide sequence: TGCAGTGCTAGAGAGCTCCAGGAACAGCCCCAGCATTTT.

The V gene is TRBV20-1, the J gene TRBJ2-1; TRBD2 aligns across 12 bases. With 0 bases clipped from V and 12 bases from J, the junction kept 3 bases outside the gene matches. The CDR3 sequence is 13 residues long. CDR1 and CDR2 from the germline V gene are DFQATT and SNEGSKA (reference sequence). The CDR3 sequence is CSARETSGSWQFF. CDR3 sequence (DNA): TGCAGTGCTAGAGAGACTAGCGGGAGTTGGCAGTTCTTC.

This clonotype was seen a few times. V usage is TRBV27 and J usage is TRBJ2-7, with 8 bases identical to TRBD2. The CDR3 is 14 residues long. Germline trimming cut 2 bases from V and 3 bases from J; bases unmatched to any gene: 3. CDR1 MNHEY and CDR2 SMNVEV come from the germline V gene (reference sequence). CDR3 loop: CASSLAGLGYEQYF. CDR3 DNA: TGTGCCAGCAGTTTAGCGGGACTAGGCTACGAGCAGTACTTC.

This CDR3 is CASSPIGTPWSNQPQHF. CDR3 DNA: TGTGCCAGCAGCCCAATCGGGACCCCCTGGAGCAATCAGCCCCAGCATTTT. The chain uses TRBV12-3 or TRBV12-4 and TRBJ1-5, with D tentatively TRBD1 (5 bases). The CDR3 is made up of 17 amino acids. The V end was cut by 6 bases, the J end by 1 base, with 19 bases between.